What follows is one TCR beta chain and its context. In this sample, this clone turned up a few times. There is no known antigen for this receptor. The record has no base qualities; no much larger clone is one base away. Genomic DNA was isolated from the sorted cells so that the TCRbeta CDR3 region could be sequenced. The immunoSEQ Assay was used to sequence the TCRbeta CDR3 regions. Not all clones reach the TCRdb copy of this immuneACCESS table, which keeps in-frame sequences only. Checked studies attribute under half of the gap to unresolved V genes and leave the rest unexplained. Recorded for this sample are roughly 56,000 clones; 80% to 85% of them occurred a single time. The ten largest clones add up to 4.6% of the sample. The sample originates from a study of OX40 agonist ivuxolimab in advanced cancers. Study-level background: The costimulatory receptor OX40 (CD134) was targeted by ivuxolimab, a fully human IgG2 agonistic monoclonal antibody. Intravenous ivuxolimab was administered to patients every 2 weeks at six dose levels: 0.01, 0.1, 0.3, 1.5, 3 and 10 mg/kg. Among the roughly 50 dose-escalation patients, around 20 had hepatocellular carcinoma, roughly 15 melanoma, 9 renal cell carcinoma and 9 head and neck cancer. In the dose-escalation cohort, approximately 82% of patients were male, and the mean age was around 60 years, with a range of roughly 20 to 85. Patients were allowed to have had prior anti-PD-1, anti-PD-L1 or anti-CTLA-4 therapy, and 40% to 45% of the dose-escalation patients had previously received checkpoint inhibitors. Three dose-escalation patients achieved partial responses, one with hepatocellular carcinoma and two with cutaneous melanoma. Peripheral TCRbeta sequencing aimed to test whether ivuxolimab altered TCR sequence diversity and caused clonal T-cell expansion. The paper covers the monotherapy dose-escalation part of the phase I ivuxolimab trial, which included N of about 51 patients.

Patients with a history of autoimmune disease or receiving systemic immunosuppression were excluded from the trial. Peripheral blood for TCR sequencing was collected from all dose cohorts at baseline, on cycle 4 day 1, and on cycle 7 day 1. The samples were taken from a phase I, first-in-human, multicenter, open-label dose-escalation trial of ivuxolimab. Adults with locally advanced or metastatic head and neck squamous cell, hepatocellular, melanoma or renal cell carcinoma were enrolled in the trial. Before TCR sequencing, CD4+ and CD8+ T cells were separately sorted from peripheral blood. Study-level results and caveats: Which antigens the clonally expanded peripheral T cells were specific for was not determined. At doses from 0.1 to 3.0 mg/kg, clonal expansion was seen in both CD4+ and CD8+ blood T cells between baseline and week 6. In partial responders in the 0.1-3.0 mg/kg groups, normalized peripheral clonal expansion was found to be among the lowest, especially among CD8+ T cells. Low levels of normalized T-cell clonal expansion were also seen in some patients who did not respond. After ivuxolimab, expanded clones were on average more numerous among CD8+ T cells than among CD4+ T cells.

The sample was CD4+ or CD8+ T cells sorted from blood, taken in a trial of the OX40 agonist ivuxolimab. The receptor comes from an adult with an advanced solid tumor such as melanoma, head and neck, liver or kidney cancer.

The DNA sequence follows: TGTGCCACCAGCAGAGCAACTAGCGGGAGATACAATGAGCAGTTCTTC. The translation is CATSRATSGRYNEQFF. The rearranged chain carries TRBV15 and TRBJ2-1; TRBD2 aligns with 11 central bases. CDR1 and CDR2 were assigned from the germline V gene (reference sequence) as LNHNV and YYDKDF. The cysteine opens and the phenylalanine closes a CDR3 of 16 amino acids. This entry keeps only the CDR3 DNA: 48 bases, framed from base 1. Relative to germline, V is missing 1 base and J is missing 4 bases, with 3 bases of the junction outside any gene match.